Listed below are T cell receptor beta chains from one sample, sequenced in a study of CD8 T cells in ankylosing spondylitis. From the 5' RACE reads, TCRdb called clonotypes with MiXCR, one entry per CDR3 protein. The data hold hundreds of thousands of distinct CDR3 sequences, with approximately 8% observed a single time. The material sequenced was blood, either unsorted or a sorted T cell fraction (not recorded which). The receptors were gathered from a female donor with ankylosing spondylitis or in good health (not recorded which). The CDR3 runs from the conserved cysteine through the conserved F or W. D genes are given only for firm matches. Not all rows give a size; the values are once, few, many and, for expanded clones, a class.

many TRBJ2-2 . TRBV20-1 TGCAGTGCTAGAGTCACAGGGAACACCGGGGAGCTGTTTTTT CSARVTGNTGELFF
many TRBJ2-2 . TRBV20-1 TGCAGTGCGTGGATCGGCACCGGGGAGCTGTTTTTT CSAWIGTGELFF
many TRBJ1-5 . TRBV21-1 TGTGCCAGCAGCATTAGTGGGACAGGGTCAATAAGTGGGACGCAGCCCCAGCATTTT CASSISGTGSISGTQPQHF
many TRBJ1-2 . TRBV20-1 TGCAGTGCTAGAGCCCCTGGTGGCTACACCTTC CSARAPGGYTF
many TRBJ2-5 TRBD1 TRBV6-2/TRBV6-3 TGTGCCAGCAGGGGCACAGGGGGCGGAGAGTACTTC CASRGTGGGEYF
many TRBJ2-7 TRBD2 TRBV7-2 TGTGCCAGCACCCCGGGTAGCGGGGTCTACGAGCAGTACTTC CASTPGSGVYEQYF
many TRBJ2-5 . TRBV4-3 TGCGCCAGCAGCCAACAGGGGGAGACCCAGTACTTC CASSQQGETQYF
many TRBJ2-1 . TRBV10-3 TGTGCCATCAGTTTGGAGGGGCTACACAATGAGCAGTTCTTC CAISLEGLHNEQFF
many TRBJ1-1 . TRBV7-6 TGTGCCAGCAGCTTAGCACGCGACGGTCTTGAAGCTTTCTTT CASSLARDGLEAFF
many TRBJ2-5 . TRBV27 TGTGCCAGCGGCGGTGAGACCCAGTACTTC CASGGETQYF
many TRBJ2-3 . TRBV7-6 TGTGCCAGCAGCTCCGCTCCGACGACAGATACGCAGTATTTT CASSSAPTTDTQYF
many TRBJ1-4 . TRBV4-3 TGCGCCAGCAGCCAACGCTCGAGACAGTTTAATGAAAAACTGTTTTTT CASSQRSRQFNEKLFF
many TRBJ2-1 TRBD2 TRBV3-1 TGTGCCAGCAGCCCCCGACGGACTAGCTCGGTTGAGCAGTTCTTC CASSPRRTSSVEQFF
. TRBJ2-1 TRBD1 TRBV7-9 TGTGCCAGCAGCATCAGGGGGATGAGCTCCTACAATGAGCAGTTCTTC CASSIRGMSSYNEQFF
many TRBJ2-2 . TRBV7-3 TGTGCCAGCAGCTTAAACGCGGGACAGATCACCGGGGAGCTGTTTTTT CASSLNAGQITGELFF
few TRBJ1-5 . TRBV30 TGTGCCTGGAGTGAGGGTACGGGCAATCAGCCCCAGCATTTT CAWSEGTGNQPQHF
few TRBJ1-5 . TRBV28 TGTGCCAGCAGTTTATTGGGGACGGCAAATCAGCCCCAGCATTTT CASSLLGTANQPQHF
few TRBJ2-7 TRBD1 TRBV10-3 TGTGCCATCAGGGGGACAGACGAGCAGTACTTC CAIRGTDEQYF
many TRBJ2-5 . TRBV29-1 TGCAGCGCGAAGGTCCCCGGGAAGACCCAGTACTTC CSAKVPGKTQYF
few TRBJ2-2 . TRBV23-1 TGCGCCAGCAGTCAATCGTGTCCAGGCCCGAACACCGGGGAGCTGTTTTTT CASSQSCPGPNTGELFF
many TRBJ2-1 . TRBV12-3/TRBV12-4 TGTGCCAGCAGAAGCCGGGAGCCGAATGAGCAGTTCTTC CASRSREPNEQFF
. TRBJ1-5 . TRBV7-2 TGTGCCAGCAGCGGAACCTTAGGGATTTCGAGCAATCAGCCCCAGCATTTT CASSGTLGISSNQPQHF
few TRBJ2-7 TRBD2 TRBV7-2 TGTGCCAGCAGCTTAGAGCCGGGACTAGCGGGAGGCGAGCAGTACTTC CASSLEPGLAGGEQYF
many TRBJ2-7 . TRBV30 TGTGCCTGGAAATTGTGGGGCGCCTACGAGCAGTACTTC CAWKLWGAYEQYF
many TRBJ1-2 . TRBV6-2/TRBV6-3 TGTGCCAGCAGTTACTCCCAGGATAACTATGGCTACACCTTC CASSYSQDNYGYTF
many TRBJ2-7 . TRBV9 TGTGCCAGCAGTGACAGCGCAAGGGAGAAGGCCTACGAGCAGTACTTC CASSDSAREKAYEQYF
. TRBJ2-2 . TRBV20-1 TGCAGTGCTGGCCAGGGACCGGGGGACCCCGGGGAGCTGTTTTTT CSAGQGPGDPGELFF
many TRBJ2-7 . TRBV12-3/TRBV12-4 TGTGCCAGCAGTCCAACAGGGAACGGAGGCTACGAGCAGTACTTC CASSPTGNGGYEQYF
many TRBJ1-4 . TRBV7-2 TGTGCCAGCAGCTTACTAGTGATCCTAGGGCAAGAGGAAAAACTGTTTTTT CASSLLVILGQEEKLFF
many TRBJ2-7 . TRBV29-1 TGCAGCGTTGTAGGGCAGGTTCGCAACGAGCAGTACTTC CSVVGQVRNEQYF
many TRBJ2-7 . TRBV7-2 TGTGCCAGCAGCTTTCCAATCACCTACGAGCAGTACTTC CASSFPITYEQYF
. TRBJ1-1 . TRBV6-1 TGTGCCAGCAGTGCCCAGGGACAGAACACTGAAGCTTTCTTT CASSAQGQNTEAFF
many TRBJ2-2 . TRBV29-1 TGCAGCGTTGAAGGCATTACCGGGGAGCTGTTTTTT CSVEGITGELFF
many TRBJ1-5 . TRBV12-3/TRBV12-4 TGTGCCAGCAGTTTAGAGGTCGTTCAGCCCCAGCATTTT CASSLEVVQPQHF
few TRBJ2-1 TRBD1 TRBV3-1 TGTGCCAGCAGCCTCCGGGACAGATGGAGTGAGCAGTTCTTC CASSLRDRWSEQFF
many TRBJ2-2 TRBD2 TRBV5-4 TGTGCCAGCACCTTAGGTCCGGGGGGAAGTACCGGGGAGCTGTTTTTT CASTLGPGGSTGELFF
. TRBJ1-5 TRBD1 TRBV7-2 TGTGCCAGCAGCCCAGGGGGCTTACGCAATCAGCCCCAGCATTTT CASSPGGLRNQPQHF
. TRBJ1-1 . TRBV30 TGTGCCTGCTGGGAGAACACTGAAGCTTTCTTT CACWENTEAFF
many TRBJ2-1 TRBD1 TRBV5-1 TGCGCCAGCAGCACCGGGACAGGGATGAATGAGCAGTTCTTC CASSTGTGMNEQFF
many TRBJ2-1 TRBD2 TRBV3-1 TGTGCCAGCAGCCGGTGGTCTAGCGGGGTAGGGGACAATGAGCAGTTCTTC CASSRWSSGVGDNEQFF
. TRBJ2-1 TRBD2 TRBV7-2 TGTGCCAGCAGCCACGGACTAGCGGGGTCTGAGCAGTTCTTC CASSHGLAGSEQFF
many TRBJ2-1 TRBD2 TRBV7-2 TGTGCCAGCAGCCCCACCGGGACTAGCGGGGACAATGAGCAGTTCTTC CASSPTGTSGDNEQFF
many TRBJ2-5 . TRBV6-2/TRBV6-3 TGTGCCAGCAGTTTAACGGGAGATATACAAGAGACCCAGTACTTC CASSLTGDIQETQYF
many TRBJ1-6 . TRBV7-8 TGTGCCAGCAGCCCCCCTAACATGGGGCGCGGATATTCACCCCTCCACTTT CASSPPNMGRGYSPLHF
many TRBJ2-1 TRBD2 TRBV2 TGTGCCACCCGGACCACTAGCGCGCTTGACAATGAGCAGTTCTTC CATRTTSALDNEQFF
few TRBJ2-5 TRBD2 TRBV13 TGTGCCAGCAGCCCAAACGCCGGACTAGCGGGAGAGACCCAGTACTTC CASSPNAGLAGETQYF
many TRBJ1-3 . TRBV5-8 TGTGCCAGCAGCTTGGAAGGTCACTCTGGAAACACCATATATTTT CASSLEGHSGNTIYF
many TRBJ2-7 . TRBV4-3 TGCGCCAGCAGCCAAGGGACACCTAGCTCCTACGAGCAGTACTTC CASSQGTPSSYEQYF
. TRBJ2-5 . TRBV7-2 TGTGCCAGCAGCTTGCTGCGCATCAGGGAGACCCAGTACTTC CASSLLRIRETQYF
many TRBJ1-1 . TRBV20-1 TGCAGTGCGCCCTTTTCTGAAGCTTTCTTT CSAPFSEAFF
many TRBJ2-3 TRBD2 TRBV20-1 TGCAGTGCTAGCCTAGCGGGAGCAGACCCCTCCACAGATACGCAGTATTTT CSASLAGADPSTDTQYF
many TRBJ1-2 . TRBV7-2 TGTGCCAGCAGCTTAGCGTCGCCAGCTAATGGCTACACCTTC CASSLASPANGYTF
. TRBJ1-2 . TRBV19 TGTGCCAGTAGTATGAGGGACAACTATAGCTACACCTTC CASSMRDNYSYTF
many TRBJ2-7 . TRBV15 TGTGCCACCAGTAGCGGTGGGAACTCCTACGAGCAGTACTTC CATSSGGNSYEQYF
many TRBJ1-2 . TRBV2 TGTGCCAGCTCCAGGGAGGACGGCTACACCTTC CASSREDGYTF
many TRBJ2-2 . TRBV15 TGTGCCACCAGCAGGGCCGTTGACACGAACACCGGGGAGCTGTTTTTT CATSRAVDTNTGELFF
many TRBJ2-1 . TRBV14 TGTGCCAGCAGCCCCAGACCCGTTGGGACGGGTGAGCAGTTCTTC CASSPRPVGTGEQFF
. TRBJ2-7 . TRBV11-2 TGTGCCAGCAGCCCCGGAATGGGCCTCTTCTACGAGCAGTACTTC CASSPGMGLFYEQYF